The TCR beta chain described here comes from a study of CD4+ T cells in melanoma. Generated by immunoSEQ multiplex PCR, the TCRdb table keeps only in-frame clones and is missing some. The profile covers 52,000 or so clones, with approximately 70% appearing a single time and roughly 4.9% taken by the ten largest. Germline V gives CDR1 SGHAT, CDR2 FQDESV (reference sequence). The CDR3 contains 15 residues. V dropped 3 bases and J dropped 4 bases, with 14 bases sitting between them. Notes on this clone: Other DNA sequences in this sample translate to the same CDR3.

Sequencing was done on a sample of tumor tissue. The chain combines TRBV11-1 with TRBJ2-3; D gene ambiguous. The sequence derives from a human donor with melanoma. DNA for the CDR3: TGTGCCAGCAGCTTGCCCCGACTGGTACCAGATACGCAGTATTTT. As protein: CASSLPRLVPDTQYF.